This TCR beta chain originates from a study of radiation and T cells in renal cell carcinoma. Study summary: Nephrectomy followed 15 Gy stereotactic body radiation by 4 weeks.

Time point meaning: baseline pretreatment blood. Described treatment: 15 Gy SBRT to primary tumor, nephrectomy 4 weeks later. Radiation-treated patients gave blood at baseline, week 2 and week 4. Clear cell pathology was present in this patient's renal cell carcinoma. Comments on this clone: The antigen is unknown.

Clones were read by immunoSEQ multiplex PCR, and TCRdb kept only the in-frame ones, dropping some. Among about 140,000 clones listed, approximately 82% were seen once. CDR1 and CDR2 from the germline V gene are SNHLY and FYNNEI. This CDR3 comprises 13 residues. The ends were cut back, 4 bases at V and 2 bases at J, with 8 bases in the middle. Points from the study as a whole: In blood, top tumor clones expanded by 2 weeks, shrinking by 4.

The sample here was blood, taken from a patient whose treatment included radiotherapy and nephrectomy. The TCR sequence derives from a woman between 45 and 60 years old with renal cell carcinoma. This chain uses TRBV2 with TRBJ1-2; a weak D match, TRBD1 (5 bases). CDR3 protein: CASSVQGNYGYTF. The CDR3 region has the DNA TGTGCCAGCAGTGTCCAGGGCAACTATGGCTACACCTTC.